Shown below are 15 T cell receptor beta chains from a single sample sequenced in a study of monozygotic twins with inflammatory bowel disease. TCRdb re-analyzed the 5' RACE reads; it lists each CDR3 protein once, without DNA. The table lists just over 300,000 distinct CDR3 sequences. What was sequenced was blood. The receptors originated from a human donor with ulcerative colitis or Crohn's disease, or a healthy co-twin of an affected twin (not recorded which).

The V and J genes are TRBV10-2 and TRBJ2-2; without DNA, the TCRdb call of TRBD1 cannot be checked. In germline, CDR1 is WSHSY, CDR2 SAAADI. CDR3 length equals 17 residues. Here the CDR3 reads CASSDRGTPSNTGELFF.

This rearrangement joins TRBV12-3 or TRBV12-4 to TRBJ2-4; TCRdb names TRBD1, which stays unverified in the absence of DNA. The CDR3 runs 12 residues. CDR3 amino acids: CASSNRQGWVYF.

The chain employs TRBV29-1 and TRBJ2-5; the D call of TRBD2 rests on TCRdb alone, since no DNA is present to check it. The CDR3 has 13 amino acids. Germline V gene sequence: CDR1 SQVTM, CDR2 ANQGSEA. CDR3 loop: CSTDSGAGETQYF.

The chain uses TRBV7-3 and TRBJ2-3; TCRdb's assignment of TRBD1 cannot be checked, as there is no DNA. Germline V lookup: CDR1 SGHTA, CDR2 FQGTGA. This CDR3 is 18 amino acids long. The CDR3 here is CASSPLSTGTRSADTQYF.

The rearrangement links TRBV20-1 to TRBJ1-2; without DNA, the TCRdb call of TRBD1 cannot be checked. In germline, CDR1 is DFQATT, CDR2 SNEGSKA (reference sequence). This CDR3 is built from 12 residues. CDR3 protein: CSAKTQAGGYTF.

V is TRBV9 and J is TRBJ1-1; TCRdb's assignment of TRBD1 cannot be checked, as there is no DNA. The CDR3 loop spans 15 amino acids. Per the germline V gene, CDR1 is SGDLS and CDR2 is YYNGEE. CDR3 in amino acids: CASSGHGTVNTEAFF.

The rearrangement joins TRBV5-6 to TRBJ1-1. The CDR3 runs 13 residues. Germline V gives CDR1 SGHDT, CDR2 YYEEEE. The CDR3 reads CASSLVRVTEAFF.

The chain carries TRBV28 and TRBJ2-1; there is no DNA to check the TCRdb D call of TRBD1. CDR3 size: 12 residues. CDR1 is MDHEN, CDR2 SYDVKM, per germline. CDR3 in amino acids: CASNGGYGEQFF.

The rearrangement uses TRBV7-3 and TRBJ2-1; absent DNA, TCRdb's TRBD1 call cannot be checked. This CDR3 has 15 amino acids. Germline CDR1 and CDR2: SGHTA and FQGTGA. CDR3: CASSLWGQQNNEQFF.

The chain carries TRBV6-1 and TRBJ1-5; with no DNA, the TCRdb D assignment of TRBD1 cannot be verified. The CDR3 sequence is 13 residues long. Germline lookup yields CDR1 MNHNS and CDR2 SASEGT. This chain's CDR3 is CASSEVGRQPQHF.

This chain links TRBV12-3 or TRBV12-4 with TRBJ2-2. The CDR3 loop spans 15 amino acids. CDR3 sequence reads: CASSFWGRDTGELFF.

This sequence joins TRBV6-2 or TRBV6-3 and TRBJ2-1; checking the TCRdb D call of TRBD1 is not possible without DNA. This CDR3 region has 19 residues. CDR1 is MNHEY and CDR2 is SVGEGT in the germline V gene. The CDR3 region is CASSQSWGGAGSSYNEQFF.

This rearrangement joins TRBV9 to TRBJ2-4; TCRdb calls TRBD1, which cannot be checked without DNA. This CDR3 has 14 amino acids. Germline CDR1 reads SGDLS; CDR2 reads YYNGEE. The CDR3 sequence: CASSAGTNQNIQYF. Full variable domain (outside the CDR3, taken from reference TRBV9 and TRBJ2-4): DSGVTQTPKHLITATGQRVTLRCSPRSGDLSVYWYQQSLDQGLQFLIQYYNGEERAKGNILERFSAQQFPDLHSELNLSSLELGDSALYFCASSAGTNQNIQYFGAGTRLSVL.

This chain joins TRBV10-3 and TRBJ1-6; TCRdb reports TRBD1, a call that lacks DNA to check it against. Germline CDR1 and CDR2: ENHRY and SYGVKD. The CDR3 length is 14 residues. The CDR3 protein is CATQGGLGNSPLHF.

CDR3 sequence: CASSADRGGYEQYF. This chain connects TRBV7-2 to TRBJ2-7; the D call of TRBD1 rests on TCRdb alone, since no DNA is present to check it. The CDR3 extends over 14 amino acids. Per the germline V gene, CDR1 is SGHTA and CDR2 is FQGNSA.